This record concerns one T cell receptor beta chain sequence. These data are taken from a study of blood T cell repertoires in COVID-19. Study in general: From the United States, Italy and Spain came samples of acute and convalescent COVID-19. Sources were T cells, B-cell-depleted T cells, or PBMCs; the material itself was cDNA or gDNA.

V lost 2 bases and J 1 base, leaving 16 bases between the germline ends. The CDR3 totals 17 residues. CDR1 and CDR2 (germline): SGDLS, YYNGEE. Source study methods: Reference gene primer amplification gave nucleated cell count estimates. Using immunoSEQ multiplex PCR, the repertoire was profiled, and TCRdb retains in-frame clones only, with some absent. V, J and clone size reflect that table, while D and trimming were determined from the DNA. This sample has 15,000 to 20,000 clones, with roughly 88% found just once. Sequencing was performed on peripheral blood. The TCR comes from a human donor in a cohort sampled during active COVID-19. The chain combines TRBV9 with TRBJ1-3, with D uncertain. The CDR3: CASSVAGSYLSGNTIYF. The CDR3, as DNA: TGTGCCAGCAGCGTCGCCGGGTCTTACCTTTCTGGAAACACCATATATTTT.